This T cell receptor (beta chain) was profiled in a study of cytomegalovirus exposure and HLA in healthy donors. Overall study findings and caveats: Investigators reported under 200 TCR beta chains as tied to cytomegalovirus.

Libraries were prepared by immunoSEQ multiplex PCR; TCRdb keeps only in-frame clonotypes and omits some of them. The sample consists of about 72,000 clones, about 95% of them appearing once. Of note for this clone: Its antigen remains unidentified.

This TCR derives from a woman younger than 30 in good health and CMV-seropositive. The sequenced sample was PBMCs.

The CDR3 loop reads CASSMDYYQPQHF. The CDR3 DNA reads TGTGCCAGTAGTATGGACTACTATCAGCCCCAGCATTTT. The chain employs TRBV19 and TRBJ1-5; no clear D gene. The germline V gene encodes CDR1 LNHDA and CDR2 SQIVND (reference sequence). Deletions cut 3 bases from V and 5 bases from J, with 8 bases between. The length of the CDR3 is 13 residues.